These T cell receptor beta chains were read from a single sample in a study of blood T cell repertoires in COVID-19. Clones were read by immunoSEQ multiplex PCR, and TCRdb kept only the in-frame ones, dropping some. This table holds some 140,000 clones, 70% to 80% found once. The sequenced sample was peripheral blood. These receptors all come from a man aged 55 to 70 with acute or convalescent COVID-19. The CDR3 runs from the conserved cysteine through the conserved F or W. D genes are given only for firm matches. Rows give clone size only sometimes, using once, few, many, or a class for an expanded clone.

clone size,D gene,V gene,J gene,CDR3 protein,CDR3 DNA
.,.,TRBV20-1,TRBJ2-7,CSASPRISSYEQYF,TGCAGTGCTAGTCCGCGGATTAGCTCCTACGAGCAGTACTTC
.,.,TRBV28,TRBJ2-7,CASSLPGQKQYF,TGTGCCAGCAGTTTGCCGGGACAAAAGCAGTACTTC
many,TRBD2,TRBV24-1,TRBJ2-4,CATSDSLAGHQYF,TGTGCCACCAGTGATTCGTTAGCGGGCCATCAGTACTTC
.,.,TRBV7-9,TRBJ1-1,CASSYGAEAFF,TGTGCCAGCAGTTATGGTGCGGAAGCTTTCTTT
.,TRBD2,TRBV29-1,TRBJ2-1,CSVEGSGEWDEQFF,TGCAGCGTTGAAGGTAGCGGGGAGTGGGATGAGCAGTTCTTC
.,TRBD2,TRBV18,TRBJ2-7,CASSPPGGLQYF,TGTGCCAGCTCACCACCGGGGGGGTTGCAGTACTTC
.,.,TRBV14,TRBJ1-3,CASSQELTPSGNTIYF,TGTGCCAGCAGCCAGGAACTAACACCGAGTGGAAACACCATATATTTT
.,TRBD1,TRBV5-4,TRBJ1-3,CASSRDRGRGNTIYF,TGTGCCAGCAGCAGGGACAGGGGCCGAGGAAACACCATATATTTT
.,TRBD1,TRBV6-1,TRBJ1-5,CASSDTGGAEPQHF,TGTGCCAGCAGTGATACAGGGGGTGCGGAGCCCCAGCATTTT
.,TRBD1,TRBV2,TRBJ1-2,CASSEGQGVASYTF,TGTGCCAGCAGTGAGGGACAGGGGGTCGCAAGCTACACCTTC
.,.,TRBV7-2,TRBJ1-2,CASSSLRGGGNYGYTF,TGTGCCAGCAGCTCCCTCCGAGGGGGGGGTAACTATGGCTACACCTTC
.,TRBD1,TRBV28,TRBJ2-7,CASSFGKGQGVNEQYF,TGTGCCAGCAGTTTTGGTAAAGGACAGGGGGTCAACGAGCAGTACTTC
.,.,TRBV11-3,TRBJ2-2,CASSLVTGRYTGELFF,TGTGCCAGCAGCCTAGTTACAGGGAGATACACCGGGGAGCTGTTTTTT
.,.,TRBV5-1,TRBJ1-1,CASSLVAGQSAGTEAFF,TGCGCCAGCAGCTTGGTTGCAGGGCAATCCGCGGGGACTGAAGCTTTCTTT
once,.,TRBV9,TRBJ1-1,CASSVETWAETEAFF,TGTGCCAGCAGCGTAGAGACGTGGGCTGAAACTGAAGCTTTCTTT
once,.,TRBV28,TRBJ1-6,CASRAVSPLHF,TGTGCCAGCAGGGCGGTCTCACCCCTCCACTTT
once,.,TRBV11-3,TRBJ2-4,CASSIQGSSIQYF,TGTGCCAGCAGCATCCAGGGGAGTAGCATTCAGTACTTC
.,TRBD2,TRBV6-5,TRBJ2-1,CASSPGLAGIGEQFF,TGTGCCAGCAGCCCGGGACTAGCGGGAATTGGTGAGCAGTTCTTC
.,TRBD1,TRBV3-1/TRBV3-2,TRBJ1-6,CASSQVGTGGSPLHF,TGTGCCAGCAGCCAAGTCGGGACAGGTGGTTCACCCCTCCACTTT
.,.,TRBV10-3,TRBJ2-7,CAISESGGNYEQYF,TGTGCCATCAGTGAGTCGGGGGGAAACTACGAGCAGTACTTC